The 15 T cell receptor beta chains below were found in one sample sequenced in a study of blood T cell repertoires in COVID-19 (TCRdb year 2020). Libraries were made using the immunoSEQ multiplex PCR assay. TCRdb obtained this table from immuneACCESS and retained in-frame rearrangements with V and J assigned. These tables miss some clones; where compared with another copy, unresolved V genes account for less than half of the shortfall, and the remainder is unexplained. The sample records tens of thousands of clones, more than 70% of which are singletons. The ten largest clones take up 55% to 60% of the sample. The specimen sequenced was peripheral blood. The receptors derive from a man in his 70s with acute or convalescent COVID-19.

The chain uses TRBV3-1 (or the pseudogene TRBV3-2) and TRBJ1-4; D is undetermined. Germline V gives CDR1 LGHDT, CDR2 YNNKEL (reference sequence). Trimming stripped 5 bases from V and 8 bases from J, with 12 bases between. The CDR3 length is 13 residues. The CDR3 DNA reads TGTGCCAGCAGCTCACTCTCACCGGAAAAACTGTTTTTT. Its protein product is CASSSLSPEKLFF.

This clone was observed a single time. The V call is TRBV7-8, the J call TRBJ1-6; D may be TRBD1 (6 bases). V gave up 0 bases and J gave up 7 bases, with 10 bases separating them. Germline lookup yields CDR1 SGHVS and CDR2 FQNEAQ. The CDR3 runs to 15 residues. CDR3 protein: CASSLANRENSPLHF. The CDR3 DNA reads TGTGCCAGCAGCTTAGCTAACAGGGAGAATTCACCCCTCCACTTT. Variable domain in full (rest from reference TRBV7-8 and TRBJ1-6): GAGVSQSPRYKVAKRGQDVALRCDPISGHVSLFWYQQALGQGPEFLTYFQNEAQLDKSGLPSDRFFAERPEGSVSTLKIQRTQQEDSAVYLCASSLANRENSPLHFGNGTRLTVT.

The chain joins TRBV19 to TRBJ1-1; D unclear. V lost 5 bases and J lost 1, with 11 bases in between. The CDR3 is 14 residues long. Looked up from germline, CDR1 is LNHDA and CDR2 is SQIVND (reference sequence). The CDR3 nucleotides read TGTGCCAGTAGTCCCCGGGAAGAGAACACTGAAGCTTTCTTT. It encodes CASSPREENTEAFF.

The chain is built from TRBV27 and TRBJ1-1; no firm D call. From germline, CDR1 is MNHEY and CDR2 SMNVEV (reference sequence). V was cut by 0 bases and J by 3 bases, with 5 bases left in between. The CDR3 consists of 13 residues. The CDR3 spells CASSLSPDTEAFF. Written as DNA, the CDR3 is TGTGCCAGCAGTTTATCCCCAGACACTGAAGCTTTCTTT.

The J gene is TRBJ2-1, the V gene TRBV29-1; the D gene is possibly TRBD2 (7 bases). Trimming removed 6 bases from V and 7 bases from J, with 19 bases in between. The CDR3 runs to 14 residues. CDR1 is SQVTM and CDR2 is ANQGSEA in the germline V gene. The CDR3 coding sequence is TGCAGCGTGGGCCTGGGGGGGCTAGGGAATGAGCAGTTCTTC. Protein: CSVGLGGLGNEQFF.

The chain carries TRBV2 and TRBJ1-5; no definite D call. The CDR3 totals 13 residues. The V end was cut by 8 bases, the J end by 4 bases, with 12 bases between. Germline loops: CDR1 SNHLY, CDR2 FYNNEI. CDR3 in DNA: TGTGCCAGCGGAGGGAGTGGGAATCAGCCCCAGCATTTT. This translates into CASGGSGNQPQHF.

This rearrangement joins TRBV6-5 to TRBJ1-1, with 10 bases identical to TRBD1. This CDR3 comprises 16 residues. In germline, CDR1 is MNHEY, CDR2 SVGAGI. Germline trimming cut 4 bases from V and 3 bases from J; bases unmatched to any gene: 8. In DNA, the CDR3 is TGTGCCAGCAGTTTCCCACCGGACAGGGGGGACACTGAAGCTTTCTTT. Translated: CASSFPPDRGDTEAFF.

This clone was detected once. The V gene is TRBV9, the J gene TRBJ1-2; unclear D gene. The germline V and J ends were trimmed by 3 bases and 6 bases, with 3 bases remaining between them. Germline V lookup: CDR1 SGDLS, CDR2 YYNGEE. The CDR3 consists of 10 residues. The chain's CDR3 is CASSGDGYTF. For the CDR3, the DNA is TGTGCCAGCAGCGGAGATGGCTACACCTTC. Full variable domain (rest looked up from reference TRBV9 and TRBJ1-2): DSGVTQTPKHLITATGQRVTLRCSPRSGDLSVYWYQQSLDQGLQFLIQYYNGEERAKGNILERFSAQQFPDLHSELNLSSLELGDSALYFCASSGDGYTFGSGTRLTVV.

This clone was counted once. The chain carries TRBV4-3 and TRBJ1-5; 8 bases fit TRBD1. Trimming cost V 4 bases and J 5 bases; bases outside gene matches: 4. Germline loops: CDR1 LGHNA, CDR2 YSLEER. This CDR3 contains 14 residues. The CDR3 bases are TGCGCCAGCAGCCCTGACAGGGGTGATCAGCCCCAGCATTTT. This codes for CASSPDRGDQPQHF.

The rearrangement links TRBV10-1 to TRBJ2-2; D is ambiguous. From germline, CDR1 is WNHNN and CDR2 SYGVQD (reference sequence). This CDR3 has 14 residues. Trimming removed 5 bases from V and 5 bases from J, with 12 bases in between. For the CDR3, the DNA is TGCGCCAGCAGTAGAGGTCCTCTGACCGGGGAGCTGTTTTTT. It translates to CASSRGPLTGELFF.

This chain connects TRBV6-2 or TRBV6-3 to TRBJ1-1; TRBD1 matches at 11 bases. The germline V gene encodes CDR1 MNHEY and CDR2 SVGEGT. The CDR3 totals 14 residues. The J segment lost 10 bases and the V segment lost 4 bases, leaving 8 bases of the junction unmatched. DNA of the CDR3: TGTGCCAGCAGTTTTTCGGACAGGGGGCTAACAGCTTTCTTT. Its translation: CASSFSDRGLTAFF.

The chain couples TRBV19 to TRBJ2-7; no clear D gene. CDR1 is LNHDA, CDR2 SQIVND, per germline (reference sequence). V was cut by 5 bases and J by 5 bases, with 13 bases left in between. The CDR3 totals 13 residues. The CDR3 DNA is TGTGCCAGTAGTCGCGCAAACGTTAACGAGCAGTACTTC. Residues: CASSRANVNEQYF. Together with reference TRBV19 and TRBJ2-7, the CDR3 gives the full variable domain: DGGITQSPKYLFRKEGQNVTLSCEQNLNHDAMYWYRQDPGQGLRLIYYSQIVNDFQKGDIAEGYSVSREKKESFPLTVTSAQKNPTAFYLCASSRANVNEQYFGPGTRLTVT.

The chain employs TRBV27 and TRBJ1-2, with 10 positions matching TRBD1. V trimming: 0 bases; J trimming: 4 bases; junction bases outside the gene matches: 2. The germline gives CDR1 MNHEY, CDR2 SMNVEV (reference sequence). The CDR3 is 15 residues long. CDR3 nucleotides: TGTGCCAGCAGTTTATCGGACAGGGGGAGCTATGGCTACACCTTC. Protein sequence: CASSLSDRGSYGYTF.

V is TRBV6-5 and J is TRBJ2-3, with 8 positions matching TRBD2. The V gene end was trimmed by 6 bases and the J gene end by 6 bases; junction bases not matched to a gene: 5. Germline loops: CDR1 MNHEY, CDR2 SVGAGI. This CDR3 has 13 amino acids. Here the CDR3 reads CASSAAGEDTQYF. The DNA of the CDR3 is TGTGCCAGCAGCGCAGCGGGGGAGGATACGCAGTATTTT.

V and J are TRBV12-5 and TRBJ2-7; TRBD2 is a possible D gene (6 bases). CDR3 length: 13 amino acids. Trimming removed 6 bases at V and 5 bases at J, with 14 bases between. The germline V gene encodes CDR1 LGHNT and CDR2 FRNRAP. CDR3 in DNA: TGTGCTAGTGGCCTCTCTCCGGGGGACGAGCAGTACTTC. It codes for CASGLSPGDEQYF.